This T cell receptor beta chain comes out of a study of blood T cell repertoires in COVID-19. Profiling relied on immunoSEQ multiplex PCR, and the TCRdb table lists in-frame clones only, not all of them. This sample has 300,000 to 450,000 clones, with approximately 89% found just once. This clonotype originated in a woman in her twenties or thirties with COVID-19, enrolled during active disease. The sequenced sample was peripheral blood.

CDR3 sequence reads: CASSLYGQDNQPQHF. The CDR3 bases are TGTGCCAGCAGTTTATACGGACAGGATAATCAGCCCCAGCATTTT. The chain couples TRBV28 to TRBJ1-5; 7 bases match TRBD1. V gave up 1 base and J gave up 4 bases; unmatched junction bases: 4. Germline V gene data show CDR1 as MDHEN and CDR2 as SYDVKM. This CDR3 has 15 residues.